Listed below are T cell receptor beta chains from one sample, sequenced in a study of blood T cell repertoires in COVID-19. TCRdb keeps only in-frame clones here, not all; method: immunoSEQ multiplex PCR. In the table there are 200,000 to 300,000 clones, 88% of which are singletons. The specimen sequenced was peripheral blood. These receptors were taken from a human donor in a cohort sampled during active COVID-19. Each CDR3 is given with its conserved first and last residue. A D gene is named only where the DNA matches it firmly. Clone size is stated in some rows and not others, as once, few, many or a class when expanded.

clone size: .
CDR3 length: 13
J gene: TRBJ2-2
V gene: TRBV19
D gene: .
CDR3 DNA: TGTGCCAGTAGAACTAGGAACACCGGGGAGCTGTTTTTT
CDR3 protein: CASRTRNTGELFF

clone size: .
CDR3 length: 11
J gene: TRBJ1-5
V gene: TRBV5-6
D gene: .
CDR3 DNA: TGTGCCAGGACAGGTAATCAGCCCCAGCATTTT
CDR3 protein: CARTGNQPQHF

clone size: few
CDR3 length: 13
J gene: TRBJ1-1
V gene: TRBV5-1
D gene: .
CDR3 DNA: TGCGCCAGCAGCTTGGGGGCGTCCCCTGAAGCTTTCTTT
CDR3 protein: CASSLGASPEAFF

clone size: .
CDR3 length: 14
J gene: TRBJ2-7
V gene: TRBV19
D gene: TRBD1
CDR3 DNA: TGTGCCAGTAGTATGACAGGGGAAACCTACGAGCAGTACTTC
CDR3 protein: CASSMTGETYEQYF

clone size: .
CDR3 length: 14
J gene: TRBJ2-5
V gene: TRBV5-1
D gene: .
CDR3 DNA: TGCGCCAGCAGCTCGGGGGTTAGGAGGGAGACCCAGTACTTC
CDR3 protein: CASSSGVRRETQYF

clone size: .
CDR3 length: 15
J gene: TRBJ2-7
V gene: TRBV6-5
D gene: TRBD2
CDR3 DNA: TGTGCCAGCAGTTACTCCCTAGCGGGAGGGCTGGAAGAGTACTTC
CDR3 protein: CASSYSLAGGLEEYF

clone size: .
CDR3 length: 16
J gene: TRBJ2-3
V gene: TRBV24-1
D gene: .
CDR3 DNA: TGTGCCACCAGTGATAGTGAGGTAGCCGGCACAGATACGCAGTATTTT
CDR3 protein: CATSDSEVAGTDTQYF

clone size: .
CDR3 length: 12
J gene: TRBJ1-2
V gene: TRBV19
D gene: .
CDR3 DNA: TGTGCCAGTACCACCGGAGCCAATGGCTACACCTTC
CDR3 protein: CASTTGANGYTF

clone size: .
CDR3 length: 16
J gene: TRBJ1-3
V gene: TRBV19
D gene: TRBD1
CDR3 DNA: TGTGCCAGTAGTATAGGACAGGGTTCTGGAGGAAACACCATATATTTT
CDR3 protein: CASSIGQGSGGNTIYF

clone size: .
CDR3 length: 15
J gene: TRBJ2-6
V gene: TRBV2
D gene: .
CDR3 DNA: TGTGCCAGCCGAAAGGGGCTCTCTGGGGCCAACGTCCTGACTTTC
CDR3 protein: CASRKGLSGANVLTF

clone size: once
CDR3 length: 15
J gene: TRBJ2-7
V gene: TRBV4-3
D gene: TRBD1
CDR3 DNA: TGCGCCAGCAGCCAAGGAACAGGGGAGTCCTACGAGCAGTACTTC
CDR3 protein: CASSQGTGESYEQYF

clone size: .
CDR3 length: 15
J gene: TRBJ1-4
V gene: TRBV25-1
D gene: .
CDR3 DNA: TGTGCCAGCAGTGAAACGCGGGGGGCTGGGGAAAAACTGTTTTTT
CDR3 protein: CASSETRGAGEKLFF

clone size: .
CDR3 length: 15
J gene: TRBJ1-5
V gene: TRBV9
D gene: TRBD1
CDR3 DNA: TGTGCCAGCAGCATGGGACAGTCTCAGTTTCAGCCCCAGCATTTT
CDR3 protein: CASSMGQSQFQPQHF

clone size: .
CDR3 length: 14
J gene: TRBJ2-7
V gene: TRBV7-2
D gene: TRBD2
CDR3 DNA: TGTGCCAGCAGATTAAAGACTAGCGGGAGCGAGCAGTACTTC
CDR3 protein: CASRLKTSGSEQYF

clone size: .
CDR3 length: 18
J gene: TRBJ2-6
V gene: TRBV9
D gene: TRBD1
CDR3 DNA: TGTGCCAGCAGCACCCGATTTGACAGGGCTTCGGGGGCCAACGTCCTGACTTTC
CDR3 protein: CASSTRFDRASGANVLTF

clone size: .
CDR3 length: 15
J gene: TRBJ2-7
V gene: TRBV28
D gene: .
CDR3 DNA: TGTGCCAGCAGTCCACTAGGGGGACACCAGTACGAGCAGTACTTC
CDR3 protein: CASSPLGGHQYEQYF

clone size: .
CDR3 length: 11
J gene: TRBJ2-3
V gene: TRBV5-6
D gene: .
CDR3 DNA: TGTGCCAGCAGCTCTCTTGATACGCAGTATTTT
CDR3 protein: CASSSLDTQYF

clone size: .
CDR3 length: 16
J gene: TRBJ2-7
V gene: TRBV11-2
D gene: TRBD1
CDR3 DNA: TGTGCCAGCAGCTTGAGGACAGGGTCCCCTTCCTACGAGCAGTACTTC
CDR3 protein: CASSLRTGSPSYEQYF

clone size: .
CDR3 length: 16
J gene: TRBJ2-1
V gene: TRBV5-1
D gene: TRBD1
CDR3 DNA: TGCGCCAGCAGCTTCCAGGGGGTCAGCTCCTACAATGAGCAGTTCTTC
CDR3 protein: CASSFQGVSSYNEQFF

clone size: .
CDR3 length: 15
J gene: TRBJ1-3
V gene: TRBV6-5
D gene: .
CDR3 DNA: TGTGCCAGCAGTTACTCTGGTACGGCTGGAAACACCATATATTTT
CDR3 protein: CASSYSGTAGNTIYF

clone size: .
CDR3 length: 15
J gene: TRBJ2-7
V gene: TRBV29-1
D gene: .
CDR3 DNA: TGCAGCGTTGAAGGTTTGTCAGGGGCCTCCTACGAGCAGTACTTC
CDR3 protein: CSVEGLSGASYEQYF

clone size: .
CDR3 length: 11
J gene: TRBJ2-1
V gene: TRBV6-2/TRBV6-3
D gene: .
CDR3 DNA: TGTGCCAGCAGTCACGGCAATGAGCAGTTCTTC
CDR3 protein: CASSHGNEQFF

clone size: .
CDR3 length: 15
J gene: TRBJ2-4
V gene: TRBV7-8
D gene: .
CDR3 DNA: TGTGCCAGCAGCACCAGAGAGAGGGTGGGGAACATTCAGTACTTC
CDR3 protein: CASSTRERVGNIQYF

clone size: .
CDR3 length: 16
J gene: TRBJ2-7
V gene: TRBV19
D gene: TRBD2
CDR3 DNA: TGTGCCAGTAGTATAGGACTAGCGGGCGTTGCCTACGAGCAGTACTTC
CDR3 protein: CASSIGLAGVAYEQYF

clone size: .
CDR3 length: 14
J gene: TRBJ2-7
V gene: TRBV7-2
D gene: .
CDR3 DNA: TGTGCCAGCAGCTTAACAGGGTTAACCTACGAGCAGTACTTC
CDR3 protein: CASSLTGLTYEQYF

clone size: once
CDR3 length: 12
J gene: TRBJ1-6
V gene: TRBV19
D gene: .
CDR3 DNA: TGTGCCAGTAGTTTAACAGGGACACCCCTCCACTTT
CDR3 protein: CASSLTGTPLHF

clone size: .
CDR3 length: 15
J gene: TRBJ2-6
V gene: TRBV10-3
D gene: .
CDR3 DNA: TGTGCCATCAGGGGCTACGGCTCTGGGGCCAACGTCCTGACTTTC
CDR3 protein: CAIRGYGSGANVLTF

clone size: .
CDR3 length: 13
J gene: TRBJ2-7
V gene: TRBV18
D gene: .
CDR3 DNA: TGTGCCAGCTCCTTAGACGGAGCCTACGAGCAGTACTTC
CDR3 protein: CASSLDGAYEQYF

clone size: .
CDR3 length: 13
J gene: TRBJ1-1
V gene: TRBV4-3
D gene: .
CDR3 DNA: TGCGCCAGCAGCCAAGTAGAGGGCGGGGAAGCTTTCTTT
CDR3 protein: CASSQVEGGEAFF

clone size: .
CDR3 length: 20
J gene: TRBJ2-7
V gene: TRBV28
D gene: TRBD2
CDR3 DNA: TGTGCCAGCAGTTTAGTTTTGGGCACTAGCGGAGCCGCGAGCTCCTACGAGCAGTACTTC
CDR3 protein: CASSLVLGTSGAASSYEQYF

clone size: .
CDR3 length: 18
J gene: TRBJ2-7
V gene: TRBV6-2/TRBV6-3
D gene: TRBD2
CDR3 DNA: TGTGCCAGCAGTCCAAAACGAAAACTAGCGGGGGGTACCTACGAGCAGTACTTC
CDR3 protein: CASSPKRKLAGGTYEQYF

clone size: .
CDR3 length: 13
J gene: TRBJ2-7
V gene: TRBV12-5
D gene: .
CDR3 DNA: TGTGCTAGTGGTTTGCCACTAGGTTACGAGCAGTACTTC
CDR3 protein: CASGLPLGYEQYF

clone size: .
CDR3 length: 13
J gene: TRBJ1-2
V gene: TRBV5-1
D gene: .
CDR3 DNA: TGCGCCAGCAGGCACAGAGAGAACTATGGCTACACCTTC
CDR3 protein: CASRHRENYGYTF

clone size: .
CDR3 length: 15
J gene: TRBJ2-7
V gene: TRBV6-5
D gene: TRBD1
CDR3 DNA: TGTGCCAGCAGTCAGGAGGACAGGGGGGTCTACGAGCAGTACTTC
CDR3 protein: CASSQEDRGVYEQYF

clone size: .
CDR3 length: 11
J gene: TRBJ1-1
V gene: TRBV6-5
D gene: .
CDR3 DNA: TGTGCCAGCACCACGGGCACTGAAGCTTTCTTT
CDR3 protein: CASTTGTEAFF

clone size: .
CDR3 length: 16
J gene: TRBJ1-1
V gene: TRBV4-3
D gene: .
CDR3 DNA: TGCGCCAGCAGCCAACGACAGGTTCATGGGGACACTGAAGCTTTCTTT
CDR3 protein: CASSQRQVHGDTEAFF

clone size: .
CDR3 length: 13
J gene: TRBJ2-4
V gene: TRBV5-1
D gene: .
CDR3 DNA: TGCGCCAGCGCTAGGGAGATCCTGGACATTCAGTACTTC
CDR3 protein: CASAREILDIQYF

clone size: few
CDR3 length: 15
J gene: TRBJ1-1
V gene: TRBV10-3
D gene: .
CDR3 DNA: TGTGCCATCAGTGAGTCCAGGGTTTTGAACACTGAAGCTTTCTTT
CDR3 protein: CAISESRVLNTEAFF

clone size: .
CDR3 length: 14
J gene: TRBJ2-7
V gene: TRBV6-6
D gene: TRBD2
CDR3 DNA: TGTGCCAGCACCTCTAGCGGGAGAATCCACGAGCAGTACTTC
CDR3 protein: CASTSSGRIHEQYF